The following is a T cell receptor (beta chain) sequence with its context. Its antigen is not known. The data were obtained in a study of OX40 agonist ivuxolimab in advanced cancers. Overall study results and limits: Nonresponders, in some cases, also had low normalized T-cell clonal expansion. Expanded clones tended on average to be more numerous among CD8+ T cells than CD4+.

J lost 4 bases, V lost 4 bases, and 7 bases had no gene match. This CDR3 has 14 residues. Germline V gives CDR1 SGDLS, CDR2 YYNGEE. Assay used: immunoSEQ multiplex PCR; TCRdb lists only in-frame clones, some missing. The table has under 95,000 clones, roughly 86% seen once; the top ten hold around 6.9%. Material: CD4+ or CD8+ T cells sorted from blood, obtained in a trial of the OX40 agonist ivuxolimab. This TCR was sampled from an adult with an advanced solid tumor such as melanoma, head and neck, liver or kidney cancer. The rearrangement uses TRBV9 and TRBJ1-1, with TRBD1 matching 7 bases. The CDR3 DNA is TGTGCCAGCAGCACCCCAGGGGGAAGCACTGAAGCTTTCTTT. It is translated as CASSTPGGSTEAFF.